A selection of T cell receptor beta chains follows, all from one sample in a study of control samples from healthy donors and cancer patients. Clones were sequenced by immunoSEQ multiplex PCR, and TCRdb holds only the in-frame ones, with some missing. The sample has 150,000 to 200,000 clones, roughly 92% seen once. Input material: blood. The receptors were gathered from a man aged 25 to 45 in good health. CDR3s include the opening cysteine and the closing phenylalanine or tryptophan. Each record gives: D gene, V gene, J gene, clone size, CDR3 protein, CDR3 DNA. D genes are given only for firm matches. Expanded clones get a size class; other rows say once, few or many, or leave the size out.

d_gene: -; v_gene: TRBV20-1; j_gene: TRBJ1-1; abundance: -; CDR3aa: CSASMAGAPAEAFF; CDR3nt: TGCAGTGCTAGTATGGCAGGGGCCCCAGCTGAAGCTTTCTTT
d_gene: -; v_gene: TRBV7-9; j_gene: TRBJ2-1; abundance: -; CDR3aa: CASSLGISDEQFF; CDR3nt: TGTGCCAGCAGCTTGGGCATCTCGGATGAGCAGTTCTTC
d_gene: TRBD1; v_gene: TRBV11-2; j_gene: TRBJ1-2; abundance: -; CDR3aa: CASSSDRGRNYGYTF; CDR3nt: TGTGCCAGCAGCTCCGACAGGGGGCGGAACTATGGCTACACCTTC
d_gene: TRBD1; v_gene: TRBV4-2; j_gene: TRBJ2-7; abundance: -; CDR3aa: CASSQIPGQGLDEQYF; CDR3nt: TGTGCCAGCAGCCAAATACCGGGACAGGGTCTAGACGAGCAGTACTTC
d_gene: -; v_gene: TRBV7-9; j_gene: TRBJ1-2; abundance: -; CDR3aa: CASSRSGSEGGYGYTF; CDR3nt: TGTGCCAGCAGCCGGTCGGGTTCAGAGGGAGGCTATGGCTACACCTTC
d_gene: -; v_gene: TRBV4-1; j_gene: TRBJ1-4; abundance: -; CDR3aa: CASSRLSGLTNEKLFF; CDR3nt: TGCGCCAGCAGCCGCTTATCGGGACTGACTAATGAAAAACTGTTTTTT
d_gene: -; v_gene: TRBV4-2; j_gene: TRBJ1-5; abundance: -; CDR3aa: CASSQGLYSNQPQHF; CDR3nt: TGTGCCAGCAGCCAAGGGCTGTATAGCAATCAGCCCCAGCATTTT
d_gene: TRBD1; v_gene: TRBV29-1; j_gene: TRBJ1-4; abundance: -; CDR3aa: CSVSGTGVEKLFF; CDR3nt: TGCAGCGTTTCCGGGACAGGGGTTGAAAAACTGTTTTTT
d_gene: -; v_gene: TRBV5-5; j_gene: TRBJ1-6; abundance: -; CDR3aa: CASSLAFGGTLDSPLHF; CDR3nt: TGTGCCAGCAGCTTGGCCTTTGGTGGGACCCTTGATTCACCCCTCCACTTT
d_gene: TRBD2; v_gene: TRBV10-2; j_gene: TRBJ2-7; abundance: -; CDR3aa: CASSELAGVSYEQYF; CDR3nt: TGCGCCAGCAGTGAGCTAGCGGGGGTCTCCTACGAGCAGTACTTC
d_gene: -; v_gene: TRBV3-1/TRBV3-2; j_gene: TRBJ1-1; abundance: once; CDR3aa: CASSQRAEAFF; CDR3nt: TGTGCCAGCAGCCAACGGGCCGAAGCTTTCTTT
d_gene: -; v_gene: TRBV5-4; j_gene: TRBJ1-2; abundance: -; CDR3aa: CASTLRTENYSYTF; CDR3nt: TGTGCCAGCACGCTTAGGACGGAAAACTATAGCTACACCTTC
d_gene: TRBD1; v_gene: TRBV28; j_gene: TRBJ1-2; abundance: -; CDR3aa: CASSYPPGQGSNYGYTF; CDR3nt: TGTGCCAGCAGTTACCCCCCGGGACAGGGAAGCAACTATGGCTACACCTTC
d_gene: -; v_gene: TRBV7-2; j_gene: TRBJ1-5; abundance: -; CDR3aa: CASSLATGTEPQHF; CDR3nt: TGTGCCAGCAGCTTAGCTACGGGAACGGAGCCCCAGCATTTT
d_gene: TRBD2; v_gene: TRBV18; j_gene: TRBJ2-3; abundance: -; CDR3aa: CASSPPRLAGVRTDTQYF; CDR3nt: TGTGCCAGCTCACCACCGCGACTAGCGGGAGTCCGCACAGATACGCAGTATTTT
d_gene: -; v_gene: TRBV18; j_gene: TRBJ2-5; abundance: -; CDR3aa: CASSPPGQKETQYF; CDR3nt: TGTGCCAGCTCACCCCCCGGACAGAAAGAGACCCAGTACTTC
d_gene: -; v_gene: TRBV7-9; j_gene: TRBJ1-1; abundance: -; CDR3aa: CASSLVDAFF; CDR3nt: TGTGCCAGCAGCTTAGTGGACGCTTTCTTT
d_gene: -; v_gene: TRBV9; j_gene: TRBJ2-5; abundance: once; CDR3aa: CASSTRDRLYQETQYF; CDR3nt: TGTGCCAGCAGCACTCGGGACCGATTGTACCAAGAGACCCAGTACTTC
d_gene: TRBD1; v_gene: TRBV25-1; j_gene: TRBJ2-1; abundance: once; CDR3aa: CASTWAGGRNEQFF; CDR3nt: TGTGCCAGCACGTGGGCAGGGGGACGTAATGAGCAGTTCTTC
d_gene: -; v_gene: TRBV27; j_gene: TRBJ2-5; abundance: -; CDR3aa: CASSVHPGGETQYF; CDR3nt: TGTGCCAGCAGTGTCCATCCCGGAGGGGAGACCCAGTACTTC
d_gene: -; v_gene: TRBV19; j_gene: TRBJ2-6; abundance: -; CDR3aa: CASSVGRSSGANVLTF; CDR3nt: TGTGCCAGTAGTGTGGGACGTAGCTCTGGGGCCAACGTCCTGACTTTC
d_gene: -; v_gene: TRBV2; j_gene: TRBJ1-4; abundance: -; CDR3aa: CASNQGLREKLFF; CDR3nt: TGTGCCAGCAATCAGGGGTTAAGGGAAAAACTGTTTTTT
d_gene: -; v_gene: TRBV7-9; j_gene: TRBJ1-5; abundance: once; CDR3aa: CASSLTGSNQPQHF; CDR3nt: TGTGCCAGCAGCTTAACAGGGAGCAATCAGCCCCAGCATTTT
d_gene: -; v_gene: TRBV27; j_gene: TRBJ2-7; abundance: -; CDR3aa: CASSFSAGFGYEQYF; CDR3nt: TGTGCCAGCAGTTTTTCAGCGGGCTTTGGGTACGAGCAGTACTTC
d_gene: -; v_gene: TRBV6-5; j_gene: TRBJ2-1; abundance: -; CDR3aa: CASHGSGARRNEQFF; CDR3nt: TGTGCCAGTCACGGGAGCGGAGCCCGTCGGAATGAGCAGTTCTTC
d_gene: -; v_gene: TRBV7-2; j_gene: TRBJ1-5; abundance: -; CDR3aa: CASSLVSGGQPQHF; CDR3nt: TGTGCCAGCAGCTTAGTATCCGGGGGACAGCCCCAGCATTTT
d_gene: -; v_gene: TRBV6-4; j_gene: TRBJ1-1; abundance: -; CDR3aa: CASSPGGGTEAFF; CDR3nt: TGTGCCAGCAGTCCGGGGGGGGGCACTGAAGCTTTCTTT
d_gene: -; v_gene: TRBV9; j_gene: TRBJ1-6; abundance: -; CDR3aa: CASSLTTYNSPLHF; CDR3nt: TGTGCCAGCAGCTTAACCACCTATAATTCACCCCTCCACTTT
d_gene: TRBD1; v_gene: TRBV6-1; j_gene: TRBJ2-7; abundance: -; CDR3aa: CASSGLFGQGSREQYF; CDR3nt: TGTGCCAGCAGTGGGCTTTTTGGACAGGGTTCACGCGAGCAGTACTTC
d_gene: TRBD1; v_gene: TRBV2; j_gene: TRBJ1-6; abundance: -; CDR3aa: CASRYQGANSPLHF; CDR3nt: TGTGCCAGCAGATACCAGGGGGCCAATTCACCCCTCCACTTT